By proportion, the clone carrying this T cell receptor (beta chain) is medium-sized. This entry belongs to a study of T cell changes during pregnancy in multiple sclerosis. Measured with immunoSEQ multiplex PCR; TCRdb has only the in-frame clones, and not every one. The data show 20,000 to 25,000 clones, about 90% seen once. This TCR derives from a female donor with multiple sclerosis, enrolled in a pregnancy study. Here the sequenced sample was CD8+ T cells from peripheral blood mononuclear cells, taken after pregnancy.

The chain's CDR3 is CASSLVNPYEQYF. CDR3 DNA: TGTGCCAGCAGCTTAGTTAATCCCTACGAGCAGTACTTC. The chain uses TRBV7-2 and TRBJ2-7; no clear D gene. The CDR3 runs 13 residues. From germline, CDR1 is SGHTA and CDR2 FQGNSA. With 1 base removed from V and 2 bases from J, the gap between germline ends came to 6 bases.